The present entry profiles one T cell receptor (beta chain) with its context. As yet, its antigen is unknown. The sample originates from a study of long-term antiretroviral therapy in people with HIV. Trimming shortened V by 0 bases and J by 6 bases, and 11 bases separated the two germline ends. The CDR3 is 13 amino acids. Germline V gives CDR1 GTSNPN, CDR2 SVGIG (reference sequence). Study results and caveats: The ART regimens used between the mid-2000s and the late 2010s may be less effective than current ones. Against controls, HIV repertoires showed narrower ranges of CDR3 length.

The study used samples holding roughly 1-10 million cryopreserved PBMC before DNA extraction. Assay version v3.0 of immunoSEQ was used, and it was run at survey level. Sequenced by immunoSEQ multiplex PCR; TCRdb stores in-frame clones only, minus some. In the table there are approximately 20,000 clones, about 85% of which are singletons. The sample in question was unsorted PBMCs, obtained about 4 years after starting antiretroviral therapy. The sequence derives from a man in his late teens or twenties with HIV. This sequence joins TRBV30 and TRBJ1-1, with D unclear. CDR3 residues: CAWSVRRSAEAFF. DNA of the CDR3: TGTGCCTGGAGTGTACGAAGGAGTGCTGAAGCTTTCTTT.